One and the same sample provided the 5 T cell receptor beta chains below, sequenced in a study of cytomegalovirus exposure and HLA in healthy donors. Primers: 60 Vbeta forward and 13 Jbeta reverse. Sequencing was performed with immunoSEQ multiplex PCR; in TCRdb, only in-frame clones are kept and a portion is missing. Its table lists approximately 100,000 clones. Sequenced sample: PBMCs. These receptors originate from a man aged 45-60 years in good health and CMV-seronegative.

The chain combines TRBV5-1 with TRBJ2-7; TRBD2 agrees at 8 bases. This CDR3 comprises 14 residues. V lost 4 bases, J lost 6 bases, and 9 bases stayed unmatched. Germline assignment: CDR1 SGHRS and CDR2 YFSETQ. CDR3 DNA: TGCGCCAGCAGCCCGACCCCCGGGGGGGTCGAGCAGTACTTC. Its protein product is CASSPTPGGVEQYF.

The genes are TRBV4-1 and TRBJ2-1; TRBD2 aligns across 11 bases. V lost 4 bases and J lost 5; bases outside the gene matches: 7. Germline assignment: CDR1 MGHRA and CDR2 YSYEKL. The CDR3 spans 16 residues. The CDR3, as DNA: TGCGCCAGCAGCCGCTCCGGGACTAGCGGCAACAATGAGCAGTTCTTC. It codes for CASSRSGTSGNNEQFF.

The CDR3 DNA reads as TGTGCCAGCAGTAAAGGGACTTACTATGGCTACACCTTC. Its translation is CASSKGTYYGYTF. This sequence joins TRBV6-5 and TRBJ1-2, with D possibly TRBD1 on 5 matching bases. The germline V gene has CDR1 MNHEY and CDR2 SVGAGI. The CDR3 covers 13 residues. With 5 bases removed from V and 3 bases from J, the gap between germline ends came to 10 bases.

The chain carries TRBV5-1 and TRBJ1-2; D is uncertain. The V gene's germline CDR1 is SGHRS and CDR2 YFSETQ. The V and J ends lost 0 bases and 0 bases respectively, with 6 bases between them. This CDR3 contains 14 residues. The CDR3 reads CASSLGPANYGYTF. CDR3 DNA: TGCGCCAGCAGCTTGGGGCCAGCTAACTATGGCTACACCTTC.

This chain's CDR3 is CSVEWTGGTNTEAFF. The CDR3 nucleotides read TGCAGCGTTGAATGGACAGGGGGCACAAACACTGAAGCTTTCTTT. The rearrangement uses TRBV29-1 and TRBJ1-1; 11 bases align to TRBD1. The V gene's germline CDR1 is SQVTM and CDR2 ANQGSEA. Germline trimming cut 2 bases from V and 2 bases from J; bases unmatched to any gene: 4. This CDR3 is built from 15 residues.